The entry below gives a single TCR beta chain sequence along with its context. As yet, its antigen is unknown. This sample is drawn from a study of OX40 agonist ivuxolimab in advanced cancers. Here immunoSEQ multiplex PCR was the method, and the copy in TCRdb shows in-frame clones only, minus some. The table includes some 80,000 clones, 85% to 90% detected once. Study-wide findings and caveats: By week 6 at 0.1 to 3.0 mg/kg, blood CD4+ and CD8+ T cells had expanded clonally.

The source material was CD4+ or CD8+ T cells sorted from blood, sampled in a trial of the OX40 agonist ivuxolimab. The receptor was derived from an adult with an advanced solid tumor such as melanoma, head and neck, liver or kidney cancer.

The chain's CDR3 is CAWKLNRDIQYF. CDR3 in DNA: TGTGCCTGGAAGCTAAACAGGGACATTCAGTACTTC. The rearrangement links TRBV30 to TRBJ2-4; possible D gene TRBD1, 6 bases. The V gene's germline CDR1 is GTSNPN and CDR2 SVGIG (reference sequence). With 4 bases removed from V and 8 bases from J, the gap between germline ends came to 12 bases. The CDR3 is 12 amino acids.